This T cell receptor beta chain is drawn from a study of blood T cell repertoires in COVID-19. On the study more broadly: Samples of COVID-19 (acute and convalescent) were obtained from the United States, Italy and Spain. T cells, B-cell-depleted T cells, or PBMCs supplied cDNA or gDNA.

Using immunoSEQ multiplex PCR, the repertoire was profiled, and TCRdb retains in-frame clones only, with some absent. The data show 200,000 to 300,000 clones, around 88% seen once. A Seattle source enrolled patients during active infection and followed them longitudinally. The sequencing input was peripheral blood. This receptor was taken from a woman aged 25-40 years with COVID-19, enrolled during active disease.

The CDR3 DNA sequence: TGTGCCAGCAGCGAGGGACAGTTACAAGAGACCCAGTACTTC. Translated: CASSEGQLQETQYF. The chain couples TRBV9 to TRBJ2-5; 7 bases are a match to TRBD1. CDR1 is SGDLS and CDR2 is YYNGEE in the germline V gene. The CDR3 runs to 14 residues. After removal of 3 bases from V and 2 bases from J, the junction contained 4 bases not matched to a gene.